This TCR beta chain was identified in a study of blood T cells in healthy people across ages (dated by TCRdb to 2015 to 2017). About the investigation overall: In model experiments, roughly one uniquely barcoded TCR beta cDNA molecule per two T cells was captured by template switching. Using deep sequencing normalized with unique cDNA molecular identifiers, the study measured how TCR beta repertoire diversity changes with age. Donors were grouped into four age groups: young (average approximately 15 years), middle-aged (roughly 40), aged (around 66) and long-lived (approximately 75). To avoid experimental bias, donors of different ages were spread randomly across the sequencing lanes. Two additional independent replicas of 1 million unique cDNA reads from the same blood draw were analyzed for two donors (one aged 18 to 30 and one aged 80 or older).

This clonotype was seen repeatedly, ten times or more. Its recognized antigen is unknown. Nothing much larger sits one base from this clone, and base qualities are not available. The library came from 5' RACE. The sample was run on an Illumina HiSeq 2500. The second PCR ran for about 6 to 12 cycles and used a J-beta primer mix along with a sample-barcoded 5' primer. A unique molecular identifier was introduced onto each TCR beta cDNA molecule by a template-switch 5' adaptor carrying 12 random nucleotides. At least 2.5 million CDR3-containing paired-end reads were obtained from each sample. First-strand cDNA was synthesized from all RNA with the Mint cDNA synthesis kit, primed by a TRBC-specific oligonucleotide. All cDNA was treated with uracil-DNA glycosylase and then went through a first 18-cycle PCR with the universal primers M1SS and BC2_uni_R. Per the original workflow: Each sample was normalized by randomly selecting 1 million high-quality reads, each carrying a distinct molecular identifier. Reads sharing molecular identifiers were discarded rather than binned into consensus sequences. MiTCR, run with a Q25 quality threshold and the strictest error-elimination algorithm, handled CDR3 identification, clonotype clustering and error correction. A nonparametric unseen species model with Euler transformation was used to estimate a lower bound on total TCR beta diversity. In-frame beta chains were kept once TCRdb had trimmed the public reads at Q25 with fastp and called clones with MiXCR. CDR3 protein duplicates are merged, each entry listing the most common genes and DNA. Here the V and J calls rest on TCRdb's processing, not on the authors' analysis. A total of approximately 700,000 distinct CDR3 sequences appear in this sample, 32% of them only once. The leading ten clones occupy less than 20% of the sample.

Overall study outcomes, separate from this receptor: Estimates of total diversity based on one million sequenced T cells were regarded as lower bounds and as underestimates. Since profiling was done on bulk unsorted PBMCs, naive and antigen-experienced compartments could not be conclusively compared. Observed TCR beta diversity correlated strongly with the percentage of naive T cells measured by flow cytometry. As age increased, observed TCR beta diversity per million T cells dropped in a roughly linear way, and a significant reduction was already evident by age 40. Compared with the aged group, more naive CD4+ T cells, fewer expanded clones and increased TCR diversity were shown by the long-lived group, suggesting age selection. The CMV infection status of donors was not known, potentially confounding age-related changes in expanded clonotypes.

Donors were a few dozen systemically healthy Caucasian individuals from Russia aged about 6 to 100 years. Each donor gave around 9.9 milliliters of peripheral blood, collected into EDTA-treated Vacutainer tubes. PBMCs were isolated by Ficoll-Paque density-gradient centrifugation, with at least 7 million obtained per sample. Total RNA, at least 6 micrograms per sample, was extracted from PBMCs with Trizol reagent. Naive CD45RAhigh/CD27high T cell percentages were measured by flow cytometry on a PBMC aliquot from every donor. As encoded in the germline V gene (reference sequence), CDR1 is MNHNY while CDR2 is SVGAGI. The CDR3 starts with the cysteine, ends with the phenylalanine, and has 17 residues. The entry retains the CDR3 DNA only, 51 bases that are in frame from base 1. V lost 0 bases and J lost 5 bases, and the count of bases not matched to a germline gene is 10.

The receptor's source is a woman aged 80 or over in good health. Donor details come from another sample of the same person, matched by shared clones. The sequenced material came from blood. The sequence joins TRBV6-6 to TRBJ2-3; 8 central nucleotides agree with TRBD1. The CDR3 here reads CASSYSSRQGYGDTQYF. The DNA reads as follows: TGTGCCAGCAGTTACTCGTCCAGACAGGGGTATGGAGATACGCAGTATTTT.